A selection of T cell receptor beta chains follows, all from one sample in a study of shared clonotypes between healthy human individuals. Some clones are missing from TCRdb's copy, which holds only in-frame ones; the method was immunoSEQ multiplex PCR. The sample has about 1.1 million clones, about 72% seen once; the top ten hold 0.85% to 1%. Material: memory CD4+ T cells from PBMCs. Every receptor here comes from a man aged 18 to 30 in good health. Some clones in this sample may be carry-over from other donors' samples. The CDR3 runs from the conserved cysteine through the conserved F or W. D genes are given only for firm matches. The size field is filled for only some rows; it gives once, few, many or a size class.

TRBD2 | TRBJ2-1 | - | TRBV4-2 | TGTGCCAGCAGCCAAGGAAGGACTAGCGACTACAATGAGCAGTTCTTC | CASSQGRTSDYNEQFF
- | TRBJ2-1 | once | TRBV5-1 | TGCGCCAGCAGCTTGGACGGGGACTCCTACAATGAGCAGTTCTTC | CASSLDGDSYNEQFF
- | TRBJ1-4 | - | TRBV29-1 | TGCAGCGTTGCACAAGCTAATGAAAAACTGTTTTTT | CSVAQANEKLFF
- | TRBJ1-2 | - | TRBV6-1 | TGTGCCAGCAGTGAAGGGGGTGGGAGCTATGGCTACACCTTC | CASSEGGGSYGYTF
- | TRBJ1-2 | - | TRBV9 | TGTGCCAGCAGCTCCCCGGAGCGCTACACCTTC | CASSSPERYTF
TRBD2 | TRBJ2-3 | - | TRBV30 | TGTGCCTGTGGTAGCGGGACCGTTTCCGATACGCAGTATTTT | CACGSGTVSDTQYF
TRBD1 | TRBJ2-3 | - | TRBV18 | TGTGCCAGCTCACCCCGACAGGGGGCGACCAGGTCAGATACGCAGTATTTT | CASSPRQGATRSDTQYF
TRBD2 | TRBJ2-3 | - | TRBV2 | TGTGCCAGCGGAGGCGCTAGCGGGTCTAGCACAGATACGCAGTATTTT | CASGGASGSSTDTQYF
- | TRBJ2-2 | - | TRBV7-2 | TGTGCCAGCAGCTTAGTTTGGAGGGCGGGCACCGGGGAGCTGTTTTTT | CASSLVWRAGTGELFF
- | TRBJ2-1 | - | TRBV20-1 | TGCAGTGCTATGGGAAGAGAGCAGTTCTTC | CSAMGREQFF
- | TRBJ1-1 | - | TRBV29-1 | TGCAGCGTTTACAAAAGGGGCCCTGAAGCTTTCTTT | CSVYKRGPEAFF
- | TRBJ1-1 | - | TRBV6-5 | TGTGCCAGCAGTTACTCCAAGAACACTGAAGCTTTCTTT | CASSYSKNTEAFF